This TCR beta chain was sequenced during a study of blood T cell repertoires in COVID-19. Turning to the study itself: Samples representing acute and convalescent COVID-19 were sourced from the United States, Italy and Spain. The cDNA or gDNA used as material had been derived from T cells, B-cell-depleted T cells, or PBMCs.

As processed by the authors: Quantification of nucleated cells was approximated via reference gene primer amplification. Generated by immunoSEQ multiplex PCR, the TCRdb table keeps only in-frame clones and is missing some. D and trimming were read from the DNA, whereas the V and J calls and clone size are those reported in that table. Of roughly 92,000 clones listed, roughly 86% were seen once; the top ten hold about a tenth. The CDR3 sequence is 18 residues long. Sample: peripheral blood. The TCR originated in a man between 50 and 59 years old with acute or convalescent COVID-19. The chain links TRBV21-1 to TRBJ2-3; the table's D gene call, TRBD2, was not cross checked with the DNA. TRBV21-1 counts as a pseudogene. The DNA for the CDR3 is TGTGCCAGCAGCACCCCGGGACTAGCGGGAGATGGAGCAGATACGCAGTATTTT. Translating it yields CASSTPGLAGDGADTQYF.